Each of the 8 T cell receptor beta chains below was sequenced from the same sample in a study of cytomegalovirus exposure and HLA in healthy donors. PCR was performed using 60 Vbeta and 13 Jbeta primers. The table came from immunoSEQ multiplex PCR; TCRdb's copy has only in-frame clones and leaves some out. The sample lists approximately 67,000 clones, around 89% occurring once. Material for sequencing was PBMCs. Receptors were obtained from a woman in her thirties in good health and CMV-seropositive.

The rearrangement uses TRBV7-2 and TRBJ2-7; tentatively, D is TRBD1 (5 bases). The ends were cut back, 1 base at V and 2 bases at J, with 12 bases in the middle. Germline-derived CDR1 and CDR2 are SGHTA and FQGNSA. The length of the CDR3 is 15 residues. CDR3: CASSLVTAQAYEQYF. In nucleotides, the CDR3 is TGTGCCAGCAGCTTAGTGACAGCGCAAGCCTACGAGCAGTACTTC.

This clone has just one count. This rearrangement joins TRBV5-1 to TRBJ2-3, with D unresolved. The germline V gene encodes CDR1 SGHRS and CDR2 YFSETQ. V lost 5 bases to trimming and J lost 9 bases, with 13 bases between them. The CDR3 covers 12 residues. Written as DNA, the CDR3 is TGCGCCAGCAGGGCCCCTTCCACCACGCAGTATTTT. Encoded protein: CASRAPSTTQYF. Complete variable domain (other parts from reference TRBV5-1 and TRBJ2-3): KAGVTQTPRYLIKTRGQQVTLSCSPISGHRSVSWYQQTPGQGLQFLFEYFSETQRNKGNFPGRFSGRQFSNSRSEMNVSTLELGDSALYLCASRAPSTTQYFGPGTRLTVL.

The chain combines TRBV7-2 with TRBJ2-6, with a weak D call TRBD1 (5 bases). The V end was cut by 0 bases, the J end by 2 bases, with 5 bases between. Per germline, CDR1 SGHTA and CDR2 FQGNSA. The CDR3 totals 15 residues. CDR3 nucleotide sequence: TGTGCCAGCAGCTTAGCAGGGGCTGGGGCCAACGTCCTGACTTTC. Translating it yields CASSLAGAGANVLTF. Combining the CDR3 with reference TRBV7-2 and TRBJ2-6 gives the whole variable domain GAGVSQSPSNKVTEKGKDVELRCDPISGHTALYWYRQSLGQGLEFLIYFQGNSAPDKSGLPSDRFSAERTGGSVSTLTIQRTQQEDSAVYLCASSLAGAGANVLTFGAGSRLTVL.

The V and J genes are TRBV5-1 and TRBJ2-1, with D perhaps TRBD1 (5 bases). Per the germline V gene, CDR1 is SGHRS and CDR2 is YFSETQ. The CDR3 is made up of 15 amino acids. Trimming removed 1 base from V and 9 bases from J, with 17 bases in between. DNA for the CDR3: TGCGCCAGCAGCTTGATGGAGACAGCCCTCCGTGAGCAGTTCTTC. The encoded protein is CASSLMETALREQFF.

The J gene is TRBJ2-1, the V gene TRBV11-2, with 8 bases fitting TRBD1. CDR1 SGHAT and CDR2 FQNNGV come from the germline V gene. The V segment lost 1 base and the J segment 6 bases; nucleotides outside the gene matches: 8. The CDR3 runs 16 residues. As DNA, the CDR3 is TGTGCCAGCAGCTTAGGCCAGGGGGCGGCGGGCAATGAGCAGTTCTTC. Its translation is CASSLGQGAAGNEQFF.

This chain uses TRBV5-1 with TRBJ1-1; no reliable D call. The CDR3 runs 14 residues. Germline V CDR1 and CDR2: SGHRS, YFSETQ. Trimming shortened V by 6 bases and J by 6 bases, and 18 bases separated the two germline ends. CDR3 sequence: CASKKDITYPEAFF. The CDR3 region has the DNA TGCGCCAGCAAAAAAGACATAACGTACCCTGAAGCTTTCTTT.

This clone came up once. The chain is built from TRBV4-2 and TRBJ2-5, with 13 bases that match TRBD2. Trimming took 6 bases from V and 5 from J; bases not matched to a gene: 9. In germline, CDR1 is LGHNA, CDR2 YNFKEQ. The CDR3 contains 16 residues. CDR3 sequence (DNA): TGTGCCAGCAGTCCTACTAGCGGGAGGGCCGCTGAGACCCAGTACTTC. As protein: CASSPTSGRAAETQYF.

The gene calls are TRBV29-1 and TRBJ1-4, with 8 bases fitting TRBD1. The CDR3 totals 15 residues. Germline-derived CDR1 and CDR2 are SQVTM and ANQGSEA. V shed 6 bases, J shed 5 bases, and the junction held 11 bases outside the gene matches. CDR3 bases: TGCAGCGTCGGACAGGGAGGAGGGATGAATGAAAAACTGTTTTTT. Translated: CSVGQGGGMNEKLFF.